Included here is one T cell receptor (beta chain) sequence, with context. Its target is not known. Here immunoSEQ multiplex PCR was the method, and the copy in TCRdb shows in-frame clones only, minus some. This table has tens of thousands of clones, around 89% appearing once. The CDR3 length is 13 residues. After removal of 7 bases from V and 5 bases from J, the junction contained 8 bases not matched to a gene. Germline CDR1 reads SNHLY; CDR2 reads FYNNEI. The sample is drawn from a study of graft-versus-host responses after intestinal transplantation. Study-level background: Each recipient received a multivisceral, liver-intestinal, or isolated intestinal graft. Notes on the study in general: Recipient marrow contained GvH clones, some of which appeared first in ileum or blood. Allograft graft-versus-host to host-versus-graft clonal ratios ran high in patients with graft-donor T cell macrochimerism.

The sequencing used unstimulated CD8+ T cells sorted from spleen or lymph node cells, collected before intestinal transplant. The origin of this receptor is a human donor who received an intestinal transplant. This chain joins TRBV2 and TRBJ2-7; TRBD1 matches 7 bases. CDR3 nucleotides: TGTGCCAGCAAGGGACAGCTTGCTCACGAGCAGTACTTC. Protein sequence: CASKGQLAHEQYF.